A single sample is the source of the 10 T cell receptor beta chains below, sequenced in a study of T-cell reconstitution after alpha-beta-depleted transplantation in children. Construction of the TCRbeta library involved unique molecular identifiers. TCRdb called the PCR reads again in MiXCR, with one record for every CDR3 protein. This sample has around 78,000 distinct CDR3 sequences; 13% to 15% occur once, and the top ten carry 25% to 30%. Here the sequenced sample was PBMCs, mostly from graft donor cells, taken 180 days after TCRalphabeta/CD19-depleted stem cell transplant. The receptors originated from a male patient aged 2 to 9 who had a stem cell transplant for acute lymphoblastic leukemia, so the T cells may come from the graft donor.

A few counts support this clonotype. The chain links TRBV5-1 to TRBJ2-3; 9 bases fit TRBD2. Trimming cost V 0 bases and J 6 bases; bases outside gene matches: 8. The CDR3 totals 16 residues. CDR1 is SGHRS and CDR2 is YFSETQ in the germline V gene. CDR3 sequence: CASSLGPAGGADTQYF. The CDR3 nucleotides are TGCGCCAGCAGCTTGGGCCCAGCGGGAGGCGCGGATACGCAGTATTTT.

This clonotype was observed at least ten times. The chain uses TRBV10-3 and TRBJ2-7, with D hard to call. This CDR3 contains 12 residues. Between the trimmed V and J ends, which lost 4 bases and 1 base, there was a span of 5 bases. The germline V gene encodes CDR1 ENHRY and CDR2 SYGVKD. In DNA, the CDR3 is TGTGCCATCAGTGGGGTGTCCTACGAGCAGTACTTC. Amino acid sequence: CAISGVSYEQYF.

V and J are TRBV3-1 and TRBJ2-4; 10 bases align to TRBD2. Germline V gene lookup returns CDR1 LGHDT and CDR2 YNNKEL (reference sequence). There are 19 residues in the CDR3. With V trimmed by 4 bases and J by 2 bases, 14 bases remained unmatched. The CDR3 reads CASSRSGRAGLPSKNIQYF. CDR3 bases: TGTGCCAGCAGCCGAAGCGGGAGGGCCGGACTCCCGTCCAAAAACATTCAGTACTTC.

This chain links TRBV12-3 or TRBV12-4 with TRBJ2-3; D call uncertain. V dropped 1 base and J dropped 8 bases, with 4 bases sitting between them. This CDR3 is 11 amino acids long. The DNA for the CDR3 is TGTGCCAGCAGTTTAGACAGTACGCAGTATTTT. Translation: CASSLDSTQYF.

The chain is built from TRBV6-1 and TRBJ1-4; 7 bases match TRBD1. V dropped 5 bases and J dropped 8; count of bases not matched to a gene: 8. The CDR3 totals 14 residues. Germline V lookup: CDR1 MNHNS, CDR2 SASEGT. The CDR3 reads CASSLRQGGEKLFF. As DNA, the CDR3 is TGTGCCAGCAGTCTTCGACAGGGTGGCGAAAAACTGTTTTTT.

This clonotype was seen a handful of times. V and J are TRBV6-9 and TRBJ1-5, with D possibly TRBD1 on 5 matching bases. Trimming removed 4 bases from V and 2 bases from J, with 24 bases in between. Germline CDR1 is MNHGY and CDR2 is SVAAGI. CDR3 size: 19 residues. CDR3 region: CASSSPLAQGLNCNQPQHF. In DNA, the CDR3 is TGTGCCAGCAGTTCCCCCCTGGCGCAGGGCCTCAACTGCAATCAGCCCCAGCATTTT.

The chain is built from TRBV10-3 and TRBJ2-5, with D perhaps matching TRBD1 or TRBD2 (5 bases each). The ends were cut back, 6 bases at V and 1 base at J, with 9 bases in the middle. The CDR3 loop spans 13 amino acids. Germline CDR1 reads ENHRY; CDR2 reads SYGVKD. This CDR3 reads CAIRGDLQETQYF. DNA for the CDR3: TGTGCCATCAGGGGGGACCTCCAAGAGACCCAGTACTTC.

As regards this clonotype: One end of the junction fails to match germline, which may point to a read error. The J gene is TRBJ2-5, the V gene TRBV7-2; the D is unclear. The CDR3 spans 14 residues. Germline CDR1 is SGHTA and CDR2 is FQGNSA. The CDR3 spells CASSSEPNQGTQYF. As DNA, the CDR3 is TGTGCCAGCAGCTCGGAACCTAACCAAGGGACCCAGTACTTC. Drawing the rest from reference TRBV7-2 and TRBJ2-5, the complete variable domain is GAGVSQSPSNKVTEKGKDVELRCDPISGHTALYWYRQSLGQGLEFLIYFQGNSAPDKSGLPSDRFSAERTGGSVSTLTIQRTQQEDSAVYLCASSSEPNQGTQYFGPGTRLLVL.

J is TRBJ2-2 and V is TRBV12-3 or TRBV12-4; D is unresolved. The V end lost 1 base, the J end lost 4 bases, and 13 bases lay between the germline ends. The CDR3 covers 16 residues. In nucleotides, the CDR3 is TGTGCCAGCAGTTTAGTAGAAAGGCTCCCCACCGGGGAGCTGTTTTTT. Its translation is CASSLVERLPTGELFF.

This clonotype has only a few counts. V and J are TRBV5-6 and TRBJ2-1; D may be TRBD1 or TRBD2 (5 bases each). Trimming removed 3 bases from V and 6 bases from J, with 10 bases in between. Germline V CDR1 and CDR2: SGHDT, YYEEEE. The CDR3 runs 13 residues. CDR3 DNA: TGTGCCAGCAGCTGGGGGAGACCCAATGAGCAGTTCTTC. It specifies CASSWGRPNEQFF.